Here is one TCR beta chain with its context. Its antigen remains unidentified. This sample is part of a study of T cell responses to AZD1222 COVID-19 vaccine. Assay used: immunoSEQ multiplex PCR; TCRdb lists only in-frame clones, some missing. The table shows 85,000 to 110,000 clones, with over 80% occurring only once. Study observations and caveats: The donor group comprised mostly white British people and more females; the analysis possibly underestimated clonal diversity. At study baseline, merely six AZD1222 recipients were seropositive.

This CDR3 contains 12 residues. Trimming removed 5 bases at V and 5 bases at J, with 6 bases between. Germline CDR1 reads MNHEY; CDR2 reads SMNVEV (reference sequence). This clonotype originated in an adult in good health. The genes are TRBV27 and TRBJ1-4, with D uncertain. Sequencing was performed on peripheral blood, taken on day 0 of AZD1222 vaccination. Written as DNA, the CDR3 is TGTGCCAGCAGTGGACCCAATGAAAAACTGTTTTTT. Protein: CASSGPNEKLFF.